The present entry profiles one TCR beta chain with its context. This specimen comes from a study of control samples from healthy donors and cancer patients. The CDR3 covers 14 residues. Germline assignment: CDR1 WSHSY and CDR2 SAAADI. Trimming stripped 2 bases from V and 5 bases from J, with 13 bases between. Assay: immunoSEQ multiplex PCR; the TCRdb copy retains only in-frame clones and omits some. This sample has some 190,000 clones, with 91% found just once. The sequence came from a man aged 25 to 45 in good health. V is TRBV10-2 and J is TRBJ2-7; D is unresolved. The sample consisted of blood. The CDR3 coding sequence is TGCGCCAGCAGTGAGCGAATTGATCGAAACGAGCAGTACTTC. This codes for CASSERIDRNEQYF.